The 11 T cell receptor beta chains given below trace back to one sample, sequenced in a study of CD8+ T cells in alopecia areata. RNA was isolated and reverse transcribed to cDNA, the sequencing template. Clones were sequenced by immunoSEQ multiplex PCR, and TCRdb holds only the in-frame ones, with some missing. Altogether about 130,000 clones are present, roughly 58% being singletons, with the ten largest covering 4.5%. Source: CD4+ T cells sorted from blood, taken at week 0. All receptors come from a human donor with alopecia areata.

Many counts were recorded for this clone. The CDR3 reads CASSRAHGYTF. DNA for the CDR3: TGTGCCAGCAGTCGGGCACATGGCTACACCTTC. J is TRBJ1-2 and V is TRBV28; D not certain. In germline, CDR1 is MDHEN, CDR2 SYDVKM. This CDR3 spans 11 amino acids. Trimming cost V 5 bases and J 6 bases, with 7 bases left between them.

This sequence joins TRBV19 and TRBJ2-5; 9 nucleotides line up with TRBD1. Losses at the gene ends were 4 bases for V and 4 bases for J; bases not matched to a gene: 10. The CDR3 totals 16 residues. Per germline, CDR1 LNHDA and CDR2 SQIVND (reference sequence). Here the CDR3 DNA reads TGTGCCAGTAGTACACCTACAGGGGGCCTCGGAGAGACCCAGTACTTC. It specifies CASSTPTGGLGETQYF.

The chain joins TRBV6-5 to TRBJ1-1; D remains ambiguous. Per the germline V gene, CDR1 is MNHEY and CDR2 is SVGAGI. The V end was cut by 0 bases, the J end by 2 bases, with 7 bases between. This CDR3 is 14 amino acids long. The CDR3 DNA follows: TGTGCCAGCAGTTACTCTATGATCAACACTGAAGCTTTCTTT. This sequence encodes CASSYSMINTEAFF.

The chain carries TRBV5-6 and TRBJ2-1; tentatively, D is TRBD1 (6 bases). The CDR3 is 14 amino acids. The germline CDR1 and CDR2 sequences are SGHDT and YYEEEE. Trimming stripped 5 bases from V and 5 bases from J, with 14 bases between. CDR3 sequence (DNA): TGTGCCAGCAGTTTCCGACAGGCGGACAATGAGCAGTTCTTC. This codes for CASSFRQADNEQFF.

This clone showed up just a few times. The chain has TRBV7-9 and TRBJ1-3; the D gene is possibly TRBD1 (6 bases). The CDR3 spans 13 residues. Germline V lookup: CDR1 SEHNR, CDR2 FQNEAQ (reference sequence). V was pared by 5 bases and J by 7 bases, with 12 bases between. The DNA of the CDR3 is TGTGCCAGCAGCCCGCAGGGGACCAACACCATATATTTT. This codes for CASSPQGTNTIYF.

This clone was observed a handful of times. For the CDR3, the DNA is TGTGCCAGCAGTTCCCCACATCGAGCGGGAGCAGAGACCCAGTACTTC. It yields the protein CASSSPHRAGAETQYF. J is TRBJ2-5 and V is TRBV28, with 8 bases matching TRBD2. V was pared by 4 bases and J by 4 bases, with 11 bases of the junction left unmatched. This CDR3 region has 16 residues. The V gene's germline CDR1 is MDHEN and CDR2 SYDVKM.

The table lists this clone with a few counts. This sequence joins TRBV11-1 and TRBJ2-7, with D possibly TRBD2 on 5 matching bases. CDR3 length equals 13 residues. Trimming removed 1 base at V and 4 bases at J, with 8 bases between. Per the germline V gene, CDR1 is SGHAT and CDR2 is FQDESV (reference sequence). Here the CDR3 reads CASSLDPGYEQYF. CDR3 bases: TGTGCCAGCAGCTTAGACCCGGGATACGAGCAGTACTTC.

The rearrangement joins TRBV27 to TRBJ1-5; D is unresolved. V lost 3 bases, J lost 7 bases, and 10 bases lay in between. The CDR3 is 13 residues long. Germline assignment: CDR1 MNHEY and CDR2 SMNVEV (reference sequence). In DNA form, the CDR3 reads TGTGCCAGCAGTTTGAGGGAAACCCAGCCCCAGCATTTT. It yields the protein CASSLRETQPQHF.

This clone showed up just a few times. The chain uses TRBV5-1 and TRBJ2-1; no firm D call. This CDR3 region has 15 residues. Germline V gene lookup returns CDR1 SGHRS and CDR2 YFSETQ. V was cut by 4 bases and J by 4 bases, with 15 bases left in between. CDR3: CASSPTSERYNEQFF. The CDR3 DNA reads as TGCGCCAGCAGCCCGACGTCGGAGAGATACAATGAGCAGTTCTTC.

V is TRBV9 and J is TRBJ2-1; D call uncertain. Per the germline V gene, CDR1 is SGDLS and CDR2 is YYNGEE. V was shortened by 0 bases and J by 10 bases, with 11 bases between the two germline ends. The CDR3 extends over 13 amino acids. The CDR3 region has the DNA TGTGCCAGCAGCGTAGCTGGATCCGGGGAGCAGTTCTTC. This translates into CASSVAGSGEQFF.

This clone counts as medium-sized (0.01 to 0.1%). The chain recombines TRBV7-3 with TRBJ2-3; D unclear. Deletions cut 1 base from V and 2 bases from J, with 7 bases between. CDR1 is SGHTA, CDR2 FQGTGA, per germline. The CDR3 runs 14 residues. The CDR3 coding sequence is TGTGCCAGCAGCTTAAACGGGCACACAGATACGCAGTATTTT. Protein product: CASSLNGHTDTQYF.